This TCR beta chain was sequenced for a study of T cell responses to AZD1222 COVID-19 vaccine. Notes on this clone: The antigen remains undetermined.

V shed 4 bases and J shed 1 base, with 19 bases lying between them. Per germline, CDR1 SGHNT and CDR2 YYREEE (reference sequence). There are 17 residues in the CDR3. Profiled with immunoSEQ multiplex PCR; TCRdb holds only in-frame clones, not every one. The repertoire holds 90,000 to 150,000 clones, with 87% as singletons. Study-level findings and limits: Females made up more of the donors, who were largely white British, and clonal diversity may have come out too low.

This chain uses TRBV5-4 with TRBJ2-3; the D gene is possibly TRBD1 (5 bases). The material sequenced was peripheral blood, taken 28 days after the second AZD1222 dose. The clonotype was recovered from an adult who received the AZD1222 COVID-19 vaccine. The CDR3: CASSGGANRWGTDTQYF. The CDR3 DNA reads as TGTGCCAGCAGCGGTGGGGCCAATAGATGGGGCACAGATACGCAGTATTTT.